The count of the clone carrying this T cell receptor beta chain is one. Other DNA sequences in the same sample also yield this CDR3. CD45RO-negative CD8 cells positively selected for CCR7 made up the naive population, which excluded terminally differentiated effector memory CD45RA+ cells. Clones were sequenced by immunoSEQ multiplex PCR, and TCRdb holds only the in-frame ones, with some missing. The table records hundreds of thousands of clones, 92% of them present only once. This specimen belongs to a study of shared clonotypes between healthy human individuals. As for the study in general: CD8 memory received one plate per donor, CD8 naive two, CD4 memory three and CD4 naive three.

The V gene's germline CDR1 is MDHEN and CDR2 SYDVKM. The length of the CDR3 is 15 residues. The V end lost 5 bases, the J end lost 2 bases, and 14 bases lay between the germline ends. The rearrangement links TRBV28 to TRBJ2-3; perhaps TRBD2 as D (6 bases). The TCR sequence derives from a man aged 25-45 years in good health. Specimen: naive CD8+ T cells sorted from blood. CDR3 sequence (DNA): TGTGCCAGCAGTCCTCTAGCGTCCTCCACAGATACGCAGTATTTT. Amino acids: CASSPLASSTDTQYF.